This T cell receptor beta chain was captured by sequencing in a study of metastatic and nonmetastatic thyroid tumors. Study-wide background: The study looked at repertoires side by side in blood and in tumor or nodule tissue from malignant and benign thyroid patients. Whole-study results and caveats: Reported TCR beta diversity, measured in blood and tumor, was significantly higher for malignant thyroid tumors than for benign nodules.

This clone appeared many times. Its target is unknown. All patients were treatment-naive before thyroid surgery. The CDR3 runs to 16 residues. CDR1 is SGHAT, CDR2 FQNNGV, per germline. V gave up 3 bases and J gave up 3 bases; unmatched junction bases: 8. In the original analysis: It was from CDR3 differences across clinicopathological groups that a distant-metastasis classifier for papillary thyroid cancer was built. TCRdb ran MiXCR on the PCR reads. The authors' filters were not applied to this entry. In the table there are 21,000 or so clones, about 22% of which are singletons. The sequence derives from a female donor with papillary thyroid cancer or a benign thyroid nodule (not recorded which). Some clones in this sample may be carry-over from other donors' samples. The specimen was tumor tissue. The J gene is TRBJ2-1, the V gene TRBV11-2; 7 nucleotides line up with TRBD2. The CDR3 sequence is CASSFRLGTNYNEQFF. In DNA form, the CDR3 reads TGTGCCAGCAGCTTCAGACTCGGGACTAACTACAATGAGCAGTTCTTC.